This entry features one T cell receptor beta chain sequence. Generated by immunoSEQ multiplex PCR, the TCRdb table keeps only in-frame clones and is missing some. The sample yields over 200,000 clones, more than 80% seen once. These data come from a study of blood T cell repertoires in COVID-19. Study at large: The study drew acute and convalescent COVID-19 samples from the United States, Italy and Spain.

With 5 bases removed from V and 4 bases from J, the gap between germline ends came to 14 bases. CDR3 size: 14 residues. Germline values: CDR1 SGHTA, CDR2 FQGNSA. The clonotype originates from a young man who had recovered from COVID-19. Specimen: peripheral blood. This chain joins TRBV7-2 and TRBJ1-1; D might be TRBD1 (6 bases). The CDR3 DNA reads TGTGCCAGCAGCCCCCTACAGGGCGGCACTGAAGCTTTCTTT. It encodes CASSPLQGGTEAFF. Full variable domain (rest looked up from reference TRBV7-2 and TRBJ1-1): GAGVSQSPSNKVTEKGKDVELRCDPISGHTALYWYRQSLGQGLEFLIYFQGNSAPDKSGLPSDRFSAERTGGSVSTLTIQRTQQEDSAVYLCASSPLQGGTEAFFGQGTRLTVV.